Sequencing of this T cell receptor beta chain was carried out in a study of T cell repertoires in ileal Crohn's disease. Each sample's TCRB immunosequencing used about 470 nanograms of biopsy DNA. Method: immunoSEQ multiplex PCR; TCRdb's copy keeps in-frame clones and lacks some. Of about 14,000 clones listed, approximately 78% are singletons. Trimming cost V 5 bases and J 3 bases, with 13 bases left between them. From germline, CDR1 is SEHNR and CDR2 FQNEAQ (reference sequence). There are 14 residues in the CDR3. The genes are TRBV7-9 and TRBJ2-5, with D unclear. Specimen: ileal tissue. The origin of this receptor is an adult with Crohn's disease. CDR3 sequence: CASSVSGLKETQYF. Here the CDR3 DNA reads TGTGCCAGCAGCGTATCAGGCTTAAAAGAGACCCAGTACTTC.